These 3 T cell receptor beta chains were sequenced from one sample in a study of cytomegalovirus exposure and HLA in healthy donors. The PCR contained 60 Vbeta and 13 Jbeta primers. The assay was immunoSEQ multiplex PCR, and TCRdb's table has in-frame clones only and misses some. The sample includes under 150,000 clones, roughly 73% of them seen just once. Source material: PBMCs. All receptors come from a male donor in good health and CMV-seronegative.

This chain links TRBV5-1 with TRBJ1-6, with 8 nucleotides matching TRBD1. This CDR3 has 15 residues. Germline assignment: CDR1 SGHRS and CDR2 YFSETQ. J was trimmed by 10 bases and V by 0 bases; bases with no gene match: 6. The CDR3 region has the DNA TGCGCCAGCAGCTTGGTCGGGACAGGAGACTCACCCCTCCACTTT. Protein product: CASSLVGTGDSPLHF.

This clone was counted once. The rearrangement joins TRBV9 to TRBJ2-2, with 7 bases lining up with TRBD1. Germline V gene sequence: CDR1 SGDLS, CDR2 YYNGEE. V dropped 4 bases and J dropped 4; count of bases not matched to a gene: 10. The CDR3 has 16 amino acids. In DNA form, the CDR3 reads TGTGCCAGCAGCCCCGGTATAGGGGGCGGCACCGGGGAGCTGTTTTTT. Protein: CASSPGIGGGTGELFF.

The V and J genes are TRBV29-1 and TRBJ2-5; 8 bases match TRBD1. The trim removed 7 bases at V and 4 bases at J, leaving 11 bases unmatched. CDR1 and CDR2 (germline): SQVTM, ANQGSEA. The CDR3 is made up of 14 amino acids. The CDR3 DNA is TGCAGCGCATTCGGACAGGGTTTAGGAGAGACCCAGTACTTC. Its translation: CSAFGQGLGETQYF.